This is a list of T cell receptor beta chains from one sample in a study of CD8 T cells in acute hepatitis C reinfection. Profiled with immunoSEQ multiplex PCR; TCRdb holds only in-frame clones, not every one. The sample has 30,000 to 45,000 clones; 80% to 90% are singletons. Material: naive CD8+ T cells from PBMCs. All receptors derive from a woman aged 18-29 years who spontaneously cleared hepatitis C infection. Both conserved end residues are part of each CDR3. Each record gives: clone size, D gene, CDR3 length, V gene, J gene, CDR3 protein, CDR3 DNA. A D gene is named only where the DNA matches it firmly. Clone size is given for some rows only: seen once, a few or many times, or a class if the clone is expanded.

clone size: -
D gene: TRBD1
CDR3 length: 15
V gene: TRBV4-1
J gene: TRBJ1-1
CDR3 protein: CASSQAPGGGTEAFF
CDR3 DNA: TGCGCCAGCAGCCAAGCCCCAGGGGGAGGAACTGAAGCTTTCTTT

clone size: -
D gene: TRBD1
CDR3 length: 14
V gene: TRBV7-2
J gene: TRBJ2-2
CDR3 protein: CASSLTGATGELFF
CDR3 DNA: TGTGCCAGCAGCCTGACAGGGGCTACCGGGGAGCTGTTTTTT

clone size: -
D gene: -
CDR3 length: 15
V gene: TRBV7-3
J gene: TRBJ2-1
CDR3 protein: CASSPGLSGYNEQFF
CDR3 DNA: TGTGCCAGCAGCCCGGGTCTTAGCGGATACAATGAGCAGTTCTTC

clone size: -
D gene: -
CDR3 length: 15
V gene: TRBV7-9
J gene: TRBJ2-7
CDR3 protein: CASSLGGAQLYEQYF
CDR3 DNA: TGTGCCAGCAGCTTAGGGGGGGCGCAGTTGTACGAGCAGTACTTC

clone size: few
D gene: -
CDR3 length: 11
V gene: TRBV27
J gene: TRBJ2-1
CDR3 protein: CASSLLNEQFF
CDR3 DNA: TGTGCCAGCAGCCTACTCAATGAGCAGTTCTTC

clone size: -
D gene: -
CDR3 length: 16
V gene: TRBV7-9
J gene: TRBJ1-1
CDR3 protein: CASSRESIPQSVGAFF
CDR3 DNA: TGTGCCAGCAGCCGCGAATCCATTCCACAGTCAGTCGGAGCTTTCTTT

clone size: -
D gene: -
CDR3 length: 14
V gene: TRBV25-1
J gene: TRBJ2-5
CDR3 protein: CASSEGGEQETQYF
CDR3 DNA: TGTGCCAGCAGTGAAGGGGGAGAGCAAGAGACCCAGTACTTC

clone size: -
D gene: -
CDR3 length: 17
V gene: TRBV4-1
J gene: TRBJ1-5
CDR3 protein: CASSQEWDTYSNQPQHF
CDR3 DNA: TGCGCCAGCAGCCAGGAGTGGGACACGTATAGCAATCAGCCCCAGCATTTT

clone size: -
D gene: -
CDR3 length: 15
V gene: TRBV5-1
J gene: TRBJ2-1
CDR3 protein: CASSFYFTGNNEQFF
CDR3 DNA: TGCGCCAGCAGCTTTTACTTTACAGGGAACAATGAGCAGTTCTTC

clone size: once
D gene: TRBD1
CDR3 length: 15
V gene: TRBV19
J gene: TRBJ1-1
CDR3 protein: CASNKGQIMNTEAFF
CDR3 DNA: TGTGCCAGTAATAAGGGACAGATTATGAACACTGAAGCTTTCTTT

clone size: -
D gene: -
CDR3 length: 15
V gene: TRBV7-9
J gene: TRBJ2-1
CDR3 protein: CASATGESSYNEQFF
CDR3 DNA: TGTGCCAGTGCGACAGGAGAGAGCTCCTACAATGAGCAGTTCTTC

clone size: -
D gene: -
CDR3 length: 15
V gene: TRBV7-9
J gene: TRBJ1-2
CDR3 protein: CASSLALVKNYGYTF
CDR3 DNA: TGTGCCAGCAGCTTAGCGCTAGTTAAAAACTATGGCTACACCTTC

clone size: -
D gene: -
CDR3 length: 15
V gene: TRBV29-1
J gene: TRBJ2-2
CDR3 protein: CSVVRGHPDTGELFF
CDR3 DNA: TGCAGCGTTGTGAGGGGTCATCCCGACACCGGGGAGCTGTTTTTT

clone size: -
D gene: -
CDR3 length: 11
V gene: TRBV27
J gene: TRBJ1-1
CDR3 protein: CASLGSTEAFF
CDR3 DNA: TGTGCAAGTTTGGGGAGCACTGAAGCTTTCTTT

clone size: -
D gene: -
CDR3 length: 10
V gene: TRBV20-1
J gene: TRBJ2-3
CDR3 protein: CSALYDTQYF
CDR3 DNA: TGCAGTGCTTTGTATGATACGCAGTATTTT

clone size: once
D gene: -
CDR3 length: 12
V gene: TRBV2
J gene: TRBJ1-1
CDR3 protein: CASTITGSEAFF
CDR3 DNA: TGTGCCAGCACTATCACAGGGTCTGAAGCTTTCTTT